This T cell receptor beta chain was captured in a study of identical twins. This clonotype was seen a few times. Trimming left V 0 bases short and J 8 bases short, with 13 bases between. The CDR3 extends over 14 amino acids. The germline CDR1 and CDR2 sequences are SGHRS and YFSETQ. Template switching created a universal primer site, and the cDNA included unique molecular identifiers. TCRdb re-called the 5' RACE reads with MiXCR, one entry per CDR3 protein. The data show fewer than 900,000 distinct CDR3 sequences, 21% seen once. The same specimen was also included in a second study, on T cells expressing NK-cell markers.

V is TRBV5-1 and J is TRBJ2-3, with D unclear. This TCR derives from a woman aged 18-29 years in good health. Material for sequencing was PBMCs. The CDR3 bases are TGCGCCAGCAGCTTGGAGGCTCCCCCCGGTACGCAGTATTTT. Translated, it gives CASSLEAPPGTQYF.